This T cell receptor beta chain was profiled in a study of blood T cells in healthy people across ages. Study observations and caveats: Age showed a roughly linear inverse relationship with TCR beta diversity per million T cells.

In regard to this clonotype: Its target is not known.

It was with a sample-barcoded 5' primer and a J-beta primer mix that a second PCR of roughly 6 to 12 cycles was run. Every cDNA was tagged by a template-switch adaptor with 12 random nucleotides. TCRdb passed the 5' RACE reads through MiXCR, listing each CDR3 protein once. The sample holds 800,000 or so distinct CDR3 sequences, 46% seen once. CDR1 is LGHNA and CDR2 is YNFKEQ in the germline V gene. Losses at the gene ends were 4 bases for V and 2 bases for J; bases not matched to a gene: 9. CDR3 size: 17 residues. The authors extracted at least 5 micrograms of total RNA per sample. The source is a man older than 75 in good health. The sequenced material came from blood. This chain joins TRBV4-2 and TRBJ1-1, with 11 nucleotides matching TRBD1. The CDR3 nucleotides read TGTGCCAGCAGCCTCCGGGACAGGGGGAGAAGCAACACTGAAGCTTTCTTT. Its translation: CASSLRDRGRSNTEAFF.